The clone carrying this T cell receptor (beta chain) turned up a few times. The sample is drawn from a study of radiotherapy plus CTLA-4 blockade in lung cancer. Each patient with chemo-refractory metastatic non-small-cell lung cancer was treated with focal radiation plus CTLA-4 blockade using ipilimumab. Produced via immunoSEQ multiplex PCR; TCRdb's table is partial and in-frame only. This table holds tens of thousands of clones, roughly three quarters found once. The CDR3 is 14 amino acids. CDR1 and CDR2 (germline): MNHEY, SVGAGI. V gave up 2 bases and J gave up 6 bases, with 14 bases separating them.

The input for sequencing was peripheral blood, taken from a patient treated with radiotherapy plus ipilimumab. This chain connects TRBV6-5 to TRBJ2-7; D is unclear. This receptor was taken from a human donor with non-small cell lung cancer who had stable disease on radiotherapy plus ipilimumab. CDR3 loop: CASSYDGVKREQYF. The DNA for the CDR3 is TGTGCCAGCAGTTACGATGGGGTCAAGCGCGAGCAGTACTTC.